Listed here are 28 T cell receptor beta chains from one sample, sequenced in a study of T cell repertoires in cytomegalovirus infection. Via MiXCR, TCRdb re-called the reads, giving one row per CDR3 protein. The sample records around 120,000 distinct CDR3 sequences, less than 9.5% being singletons. The specimen was PBMCs. The source is a human donor in good health (CMV status not recorded). Some clones in this sample may be carry-over from other donors' samples.

This clonotype has a handful of counts. The chain links TRBV29-1 to TRBJ1-1; D remains ambiguous. V shed 4 bases and J shed 0 bases, with 12 bases lying between them. In germline, CDR1 is SQVTM, CDR2 ANQGSEA. This CDR3 is built from 14 residues. CDR3 sequence (DNA): TGCAGCGTTGTGGCAGAGTCCTTGAACACTGAAGCTTTCTTT. Encoded protein: CSVVAESLNTEAFF.

This clonotype was detected many times. This sequence joins TRBV7-2 and TRBJ2-7, with D perhaps TRBD1 (6 bases). The germline V gene has CDR1 SGHTA and CDR2 FQGNSA. Trimming cost V 0 bases and J 2 bases, with 8 bases left between them. CDR3 length: 14 amino acids. The CDR3 loop is CASSLARGTYEQYF. DNA of the CDR3: TGTGCCAGCAGCTTAGCGAGGGGGACCTACGAGCAGTACTTC.

There are many counts of this clonotype. This sequence joins TRBV7-9 and TRBJ2-3; D might be TRBD2 (7 bases). CDR1 is SEHNR and CDR2 is FQNEAQ in the germline V gene (reference sequence). V lost 8 bases and J lost 2, with 14 bases in between. The CDR3 length is 14 residues. CDR3 bases: TGTGCCAGCCTTTCTCGGGGGGCCACAGATACGCAGTATTTT. Translating it yields CASLSRGATDTQYF.

This clonotype turned up a few times. V usage is TRBV2 and J usage is TRBJ2-1; perhaps TRBD2 as D (5 bases). The germline V gene encodes CDR1 SNHLY and CDR2 FYNNEI. V was pared by 5 bases and J by 8 bases, with 13 bases between. This CDR3 is built from 13 residues. The CDR3 DNA reads as TGTGCCAGCAGTCAAGGATTAGCGTATGAGCAGTTCTTC. Its translation: CASSQGLAYEQFF.

The chain uses TRBV20-1 and TRBJ2-3; 10 bases match TRBD2. The CDR3 totals 15 residues. V lost 5 bases and J lost 5; bases outside the gene matches: 10. From germline, CDR1 is DFQATT and CDR2 SNEGSKA (reference sequence). CDR3 amino acids: CSAVVLASGGDTQYF. CDR3 nucleotides: TGCAGTGCTGTAGTGTTGGCTAGCGGGGGAGATACGCAGTATTTT.

This clonotype has a count of ten or more. This chain joins TRBV20-1 and TRBJ2-5, with 9 bases that match TRBD2. The V gene's germline CDR1 is DFQATT and CDR2 SNEGSKA (reference sequence). Trimming took 5 bases from V and 5 from J; bases not matched to a gene: 6. The CDR3 length is 13 residues. CDR3 amino acids: CSAGGGDGETQYF. For the CDR3, the DNA is TGCAGTGCTGGCGGGGGGGACGGGGAGACCCAGTACTTC.

Only a few counts were recorded for this clonotype. V is TRBV2 and J is TRBJ1-1; 9 nucleotides match TRBD1. After removal of 7 bases from V and 5 bases from J, the junction contained 14 bases not matched to a gene. In germline, CDR1 is SNHLY, CDR2 FYNNEI. The CDR3 contains 16 residues. The CDR3 DNA follows: TGTGCCAGCAACAAGTTCACAGGGGGCCGAGGGACTGAAGCTTTCTTT. Translating it yields CASNKFTGGRGTEAFF.

As concerns this clonotype: A single base separates this from a much larger clone, so it may be a read error. This sequence joins TRBV5-6 and TRBJ2-3; TRBD1 is a possible D gene (5 bases). The CDR3 spans 15 residues. V was clipped by 2 bases and J by 6 bases, with 16 bases between them. Germline CDR1 and CDR2: SGHDT and YYEEEE. In nucleotides, the CDR3 is TGTGCCAGCAGCTTCCCGGCAGGGATTTTGGATACGCAGTATTTT. It specifies CASSFPAGILDTQYF. Looking up the rest from reference TRBV5-6 and TRBJ2-3 gives the full variable domain: DAGVTQSPTHLIKTRGQQVTLRCSPKSGHDTVSWYQQALGQGPQFIFQYYEEEERQRGNFPDRFSGHQFPNYSSELNVNALLLGDSALYLCASSFPAGILDTQYFGPGTRLTVL.

This clonotype has ten or more counts. The chain employs TRBV4-1 and TRBJ2-3; D not certain. Trimming took off 0 bases at V and 6 bases at J, with 7 bases between the two ends. Germline V gene data show CDR1 as MGHRA and CDR2 as YSYEKL. The length of the CDR3 is 13 residues. The CDR3 loop is CASSQDPGDTQYF. In DNA form, the CDR3 reads TGCGCCAGCAGCCAAGATCCTGGGGATACGCAGTATTTT.

In its sample, this clonotype was seen many times. The genes are TRBV28 and TRBJ1-1; the D gene is possibly TRBD1 (5 bases). This CDR3 spans 11 amino acids. Trimming removed 6 bases at V and 7 bases at J, with 9 bases between. CDR1 is MDHEN, CDR2 SYDVKM, per germline. CDR3 sequence (DNA): TGTGCCAGCAGAACCGACAGTGAAGCTTTCTTT. Translation gives CASRTDSEAFF.

The sample holds many counts of this clonotype. The chain joins TRBV4-1 to TRBJ1-1, with D possibly being TRBD1 (5 bases). Germline V gives CDR1 MGHRA, CDR2 YSYEKL. CDR3 length equals 17 residues. V was shortened by 0 bases and J by 0 bases, with 14 bases between the two germline ends. The CDR3 bases are TGCGCCAGCAGCCAAGAAGGTCGGGGGTTCATGAACACTGAAGCTTTCTTT. It encodes CASSQEGRGFMNTEAFF.

This clonotype has at least ten counts. V and J are TRBV27 and TRBJ1-1; D is possibly TRBD1 (6 bases). The V gene lost 0 bases and the J gene lost 10 bases, with 18 bases spanning the gap. Looked up from germline, CDR1 is MNHEY and CDR2 is SMNVEV (reference sequence). The CDR3 extends over 15 amino acids. The CDR3 loop is CASSLSLMNREGAFF. The CDR3 DNA reads TGTGCCAGCAGTTTATCTCTAATGAACAGGGAGGGAGCTTTCTTT.

The chain joins TRBV28 to TRBJ2-3; the match to TRBD2 covers 9 bases. Germline CDR1 reads MDHEN; CDR2 reads SYDVKM. The CDR3 has 17 amino acids. J lost 5 bases, V lost 4 bases, and 13 bases had no gene match. CDR3 amino acids: CASSSGTSPLRQDTQYF. The CDR3 nucleotides are TGTGCCAGCAGTTCCGGGACTAGCCCCTTAAGGCAAGATACGCAGTATTTT.

There are many counts of this clonotype. This sequence joins TRBV7-3 and TRBJ1-1; D gene unclear. From germline, CDR1 is SGHTA and CDR2 FQGTGA. V dropped 5 bases and J dropped 0 bases, with 7 bases sitting between them. This CDR3 region has 13 residues. As DNA, the CDR3 is TGTGCCAGCAGCAACACGATGAACACTGAAGCTTTCTTT. Translation gives CASSNTMNTEAFF.

There are many counts of this clonotype. The chain combines TRBV3-1 with TRBJ2-2; 15 bases match TRBD2. This CDR3 has 16 amino acids. V trimming: 4 bases; J trimming: 5 bases; junction bases outside the gene matches: 2. The germline gives CDR1 LGHDT, CDR2 YNNKEL (reference sequence). In nucleotides, the CDR3 is TGTGCCAGCAGCCCCGGACTAGCGGGGGGGACCGGGGAGCTGTTTTTT. As protein: CASSPGLAGGTGELFF.

This clonotype was recorded at least ten times. The CDR3 region is CASSSGTGFVNEQFF. DNA of the CDR3: TGTGCCAGCAGTTCCGGGACAGGGTTTGTGAATGAGCAGTTCTTC. This chain links TRBV27 with TRBJ2-1, with TRBD1 identical over 9 bases. This CDR3 is 15 amino acids long. J gave up 7 bases and V 4 bases, and 8 bases lay outside the gene matches. Germline assignment: CDR1 MNHEY and CDR2 SMNVEV (reference sequence).

Points on this clonotype: This may stem from a read error, because a much larger clone lies one nucleotide away. J is TRBJ2-3 and V is TRBV29-1; 10 bases match TRBD1. Looked up from germline, CDR1 is SQVTM and CDR2 is ANQGSEA. The CDR3 contains 15 residues. Unmatched junction bases numbered 11, after V lost 7 bases and J lost 4 bases. CDR3 nucleotide sequence: TGCAGCGAGAAGGGAGTGACAGGGGGCCCAGATACGCAGTATTTT. Translation gives CSEKGVTGGPDTQYF.

This clonotype was seen at least ten times. The chain uses TRBV7-2 and TRBJ2-1; 11 nucleotides line up with TRBD2. The ends lost 0 bases at V and 4 bases at J; junction bases unmatched: 2. Germline V lookup: CDR1 SGHTA, CDR2 FQGNSA. The CDR3 extends over 16 amino acids. CDR3 sequence: CASSLALAGAYNEQFF. As DNA, the CDR3 is TGTGCCAGCAGCTTAGCACTAGCGGGGGCATACAATGAGCAGTTCTTC.

This clonotype was detected a few times. This chain joins TRBV5-1 and TRBJ2-5, with 8 bases matching TRBD1. J lost 0 bases, V lost 7 bases, and 8 bases had no gene match. CDR1 is SGHRS and CDR2 is YFSETQ in the germline V gene. This CDR3 comprises 15 residues. The CDR3 sequence: CASFAGGTNQETQYF. CDR3 bases: TGCGCCAGCTTTGCAGGGGGCACGAACCAAGAGACCCAGTACTTC.

V is TRBV29-1 and J is TRBJ1-1; D gene ambiguous. The CDR3 sequence is 12 residues long. Germline V gene sequence: CDR1 SQVTM, CDR2 ANQGSEA. V gave up 2 bases and J gave up 6 bases, with 10 bases separating them. The CDR3 region is CSVENPGAEAFF. The CDR3 nucleotides read TGCAGCGTTGAAAACCCCGGCGCTGAAGCTTTCTTT.

This clonotype was recorded at least ten times. The chain recombines TRBV19 with TRBJ1-2; no reliable D call. The CDR3 spans 15 residues. V was trimmed by 3 bases and J by 1 base, leaving 12 bases between them. From germline, CDR1 is LNHDA and CDR2 SQIVND (reference sequence). CDR3 residues: CASSMAVGYNYGYTF. In nucleotides, the CDR3 is TGTGCCAGTAGTATGGCTGTTGGGTATAACTATGGCTACACCTTC.

The chain combines TRBV14 with TRBJ2-5; no definite D call. The V and J ends lost 2 bases and 5 bases respectively, with 12 bases between them. CDR1 and CDR2 from the germline V gene are SGHDN and FVKESK. The CDR3 has 14 amino acids. The CDR3 loop is CASSQSLRAETQYF. The CDR3 DNA sequence: TGTGCCAGCAGCCAATCTCTACGGGCGGAGACCCAGTACTTC.

There are many counts of this clonotype. The rearrangement links TRBV5-4 to TRBJ1-2; D is unresolved. The V and J ends lost 0 bases and 1 base respectively, with 10 bases between them. This CDR3 spans 15 amino acids. Germline V gene sequence: CDR1 SGHNT, CDR2 YYREEE (reference sequence). In DNA form, the CDR3 reads TGTGCCAGCAGCTTGGGCCTTTCCGATAACTATGGCTACACCTTC. It codes for CASSLGLSDNYGYTF.

This clonotype was seen repeatedly, ten times or more. This sequence joins TRBV7-9 and TRBJ2-2; D remains ambiguous. This CDR3 is built from 15 residues. V was pared by 5 bases and J by 5 bases, with 15 bases between. CDR1 SEHNR and CDR2 FQNEAQ come from the germline V gene (reference sequence). The CDR3 bases are TGTGCCAGCAGCAAGTGGGCTACCGAGACCGGGGAGCTGTTTTTT. Its protein is CASSKWATETGELFF. The whole variable domain, filled in from reference TRBV7-9 and TRBJ2-2, reads DTGVSQNPRHKITKRGQNVTFRCDPISEHNRLYWYRQTLGQGPEFLTYFQNEAQLEKSRLLSDRFSAERPKGSFSTLEIQRTEQGDSAMYLCASSKWATETGELFFGEGSRLTVL.

This clonotype has at least ten counts. V gene TRBV12-3 or TRBV12-4 combines with J gene TRBJ1-4, with D possibly being TRBD1 (5 bases). The CDR3 consists of 14 residues. The germline V and J ends were trimmed by 3 bases and 2 bases, with 7 bases remaining between them. This chain's CDR3 is CASSFSGTNEKLFF. Here the CDR3 DNA reads TGTGCCAGCAGTTTTTCAGGGACTAATGAAAAACTGTTTTTT.

This clonotype was picked up many times. The chain joins TRBV7-2 to TRBJ2-5; 11 bases align to TRBD2. V lost 0 bases, J lost 5 bases, and 11 bases stayed unmatched. CDR3 size: 18 residues. CDR1 and CDR2 from the germline V gene are SGHTA and FQGNSA. The CDR3 DNA sequence: TGTGCCAGCAGCTTAGCGTTTCTAGCGGGGGGATCGAGCGAGACCCAGTACTTC. Its translation: CASSLAFLAGGSSETQYF. Full variable domain (rest looked up from reference TRBV7-2 and TRBJ2-5): GAGVSQSPSNKVTEKGKDVELRCDPISGHTALYWYRQSLGQGLEFLIYFQGNSAPDKSGLPSDRFSAERTGGSVSTLTIQRTQQEDSAVYLCASSLAFLAGGSSETQYFGPGTRLLVL.

This clonotype was seen many times. This chain uses TRBV7-2 with TRBJ2-3; TRBD2 matches 10 bases. Per the germline V gene, CDR1 is SGHTA and CDR2 is FQGNSA. The CDR3 runs to 17 residues. V dropped 4 bases and J dropped 3; count of bases not matched to a gene: 10. The CDR3 sequence: CASSSGSGGARTDTQYF. The CDR3 DNA reads TGTGCCAGCAGCTCCGGGAGCGGGGGGGCAAGGACAGATACGCAGTATTTT. Variable domain in full (rest from reference TRBV7-2 and TRBJ2-3): GAGVSQSPSNKVTEKGKDVELRCDPISGHTALYWYRQSLGQGLEFLIYFQGNSAPDKSGLPSDRFSAERTGGSVSTLTIQRTQQEDSAVYLCASSSGSGGARTDTQYFGPGTRLTVL.

This clonotype showed up many times. This chain uses TRBV3-1 with TRBJ2-1; D is perhaps TRBD1 (6 bases). Looked up from germline, CDR1 is LGHDT and CDR2 is YNNKEL (reference sequence). This CDR3 is 15 amino acids long. V lost 7 bases to trimming and J lost 5 bases, with 18 bases between them. This CDR3 is CASTLRTAGDNEQFF. In DNA, the CDR3 is TGTGCCAGCACCCTAAGGACAGCAGGGGACAATGAGCAGTTCTTC.